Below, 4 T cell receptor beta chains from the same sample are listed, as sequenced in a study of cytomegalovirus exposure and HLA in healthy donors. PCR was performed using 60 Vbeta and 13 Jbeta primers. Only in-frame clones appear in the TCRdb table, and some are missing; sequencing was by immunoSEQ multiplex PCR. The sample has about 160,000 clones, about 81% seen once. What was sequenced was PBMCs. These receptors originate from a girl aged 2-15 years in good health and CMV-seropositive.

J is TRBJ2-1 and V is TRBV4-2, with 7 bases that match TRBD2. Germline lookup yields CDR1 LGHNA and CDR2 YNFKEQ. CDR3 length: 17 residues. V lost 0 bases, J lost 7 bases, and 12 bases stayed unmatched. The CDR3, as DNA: TGTGCCAGCAGCCAAGAAGCAAAGTCTAGCGGATTTAATGAGCAGTTCTTC. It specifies CASSQEAKSSGFNEQFF.

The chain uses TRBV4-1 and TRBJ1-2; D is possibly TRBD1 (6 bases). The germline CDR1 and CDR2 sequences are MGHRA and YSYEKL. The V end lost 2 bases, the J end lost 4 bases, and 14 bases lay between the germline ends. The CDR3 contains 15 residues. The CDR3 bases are TGCGCCAGCAGCCAACCCGCCAGGGGTAGCTATGGCTACACCTTC. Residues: CASSQPARGSYGYTF.

The CDR3 sequence is CASIRGQGVGEQYF. CDR3 DNA: TGTGCCAGCATTCGGGGACAGGGGGTTGGGGAGCAGTACTTC. This chain links TRBV7-9 with TRBJ2-7; 11 bases are shared with TRBD1. The V gene's germline CDR1 is SEHNR and CDR2 FQNEAQ (reference sequence). The V segment lost 7 bases and the J segment 7 bases; nucleotides outside the gene matches: 9. CDR3 length equals 14 residues.

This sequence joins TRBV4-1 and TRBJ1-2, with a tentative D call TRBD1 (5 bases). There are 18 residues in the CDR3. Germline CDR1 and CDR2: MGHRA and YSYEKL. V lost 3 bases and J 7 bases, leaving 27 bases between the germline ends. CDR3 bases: TGCGCCAGCAGCCATCTTGTTTCCTGGGGAGGGGAGGGTACTGGCTACACCTTC. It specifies CASSHLVSWGGEGTGYTF.